This entry features one TCR beta chain sequence. Each CDR3 protein gets one entry after TCRdb re-called the RT-PCR reads with MiXCR. In the table there are more than 600,000 distinct CDR3 sequences, approximately 15% of which are singletons. Trimming took off 0 bases at V and 13 bases at J, with 12 bases between the two ends. The CDR3 runs 12 residues. Germline lookup yields CDR1 MNHEY and CDR2 SVGAGI. Sequences were obtained from memory CD4+ T cells from blood. The TCR was taken from a female donor in good health, serving as a healthy control. The chain has TRBV6-5 and TRBJ2-5; TRBD1 is a possible D gene (6 bases). The CDR3 here is CASSYSRGTLYF. DNA for the CDR3: TGTGCCAGCAGTTACTCGAGAGGGACACTGTACTTC.